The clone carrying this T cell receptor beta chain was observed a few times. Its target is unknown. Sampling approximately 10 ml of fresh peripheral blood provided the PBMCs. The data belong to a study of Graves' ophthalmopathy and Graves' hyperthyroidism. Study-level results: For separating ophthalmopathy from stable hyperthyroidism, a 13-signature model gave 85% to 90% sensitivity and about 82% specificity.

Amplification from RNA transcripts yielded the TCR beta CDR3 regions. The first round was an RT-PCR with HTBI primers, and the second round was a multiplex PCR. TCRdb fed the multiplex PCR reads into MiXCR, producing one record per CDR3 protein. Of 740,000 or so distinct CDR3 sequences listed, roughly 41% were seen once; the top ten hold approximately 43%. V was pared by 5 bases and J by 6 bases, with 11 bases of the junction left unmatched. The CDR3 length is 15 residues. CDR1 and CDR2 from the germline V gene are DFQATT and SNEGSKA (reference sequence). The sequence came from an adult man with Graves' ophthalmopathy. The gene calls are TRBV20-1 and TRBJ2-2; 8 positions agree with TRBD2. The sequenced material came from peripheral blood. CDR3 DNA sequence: TGCAGTGCTGAGCCCCCGACTAGCGTTGCCGGGGAGCTGTTTTTT. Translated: CSAEPPTSVAGELFF.